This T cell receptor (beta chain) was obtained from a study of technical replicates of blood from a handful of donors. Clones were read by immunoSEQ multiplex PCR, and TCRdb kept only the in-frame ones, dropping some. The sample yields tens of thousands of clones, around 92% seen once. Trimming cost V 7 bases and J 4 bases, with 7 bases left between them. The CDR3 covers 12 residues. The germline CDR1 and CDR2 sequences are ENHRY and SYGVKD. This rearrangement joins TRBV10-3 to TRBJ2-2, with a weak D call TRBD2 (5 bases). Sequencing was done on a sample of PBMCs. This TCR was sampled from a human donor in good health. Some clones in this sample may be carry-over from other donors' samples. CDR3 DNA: TGTGCCATCACCGAGGGCACCGGGGAGCTGTTTTTT. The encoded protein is CAITEGTGELFF.